One sample yielded the 11 T cell receptor beta chains listed below, sequenced in a study of control samples from healthy donors and cancer patients. The method was immunoSEQ multiplex PCR; TCRdb's version includes in-frame clones alone and lacks a portion of them. The sample yields over 120,000 clones, 90% to 95% seen once. The specimen sequenced was PBMCs. The source is a man between 60 and 75 years old with colorectal cancer.

The chain couples TRBV6-2 or TRBV6-3 to TRBJ2-7; 7 bases match TRBD2. This CDR3 spans 15 amino acids. Trimming at V came to 2 bases and at J to 2 bases, leaving 6 bases not matched to a gene. Germline CDR1 MNHEY, CDR2 SVGEGT. CDR3 DNA: TGTGCCAGCAGTTACCTCCGGGGGGATACCTACGAGCAGTACTTC. This translates into CASSYLRGDTYEQYF.

The chain uses TRBV14 and TRBJ2-7; D not resolved. V was trimmed by 1 base and J by 5 bases, leaving 3 bases between them. The germline CDR1 and CDR2 sequences are SGHDN and FVKESK. The CDR3 covers 11 residues. Written as DNA, the CDR3 is TGTGCCAGCAGCCAAGCTAACGAGCAGTACTTC. It is translated as CASSQANEQYF.

This clone was counted a few times. The rearrangement joins TRBV14 to TRBJ2-7; 10 bases line up with TRBD1. The germline V gene has CDR1 SGHDN and CDR2 FVKESK. The CDR3 consists of 14 residues. The V segment lost 10 bases and the J segment 2 bases; nucleotides outside the gene matches: 8. For the CDR3, the DNA is TGTGCCACCGGGACAGGGGTTAGCGCCTACGAGCAGTACTTC. This codes for CATGTGVSAYEQYF.

The chain combines TRBV6-6 with TRBJ1-5; D perhaps matches TRBD1 (6 bases). CDR1 MNHNY and CDR2 SVGAGI come from the germline V gene (reference sequence). The CDR3 has 13 amino acids. Trimming pared 10 bases from V and 6 bases from J, leaving 16 bases between. This CDR3 is CATLQGAGQPQHF. The CDR3 DNA sequence: TGTGCCACCCTACAGGGTGCGGGTCAGCCCCAGCATTTT.

The rearrangement links TRBV11-2 to TRBJ2-1; D gene ambiguous. Germline V CDR1 and CDR2: SGHAT, FQNNGV. Trimming took off 1 base at V and 0 bases at J, with 13 bases between the two ends. This CDR3 is built from 17 residues. The CDR3 region has the DNA TGTGCCAGCAGCTTAGCCCAAGTCCCGAGCTCCTACAATGAGCAGTTCTTC. Translated, it gives CASSLAQVPSSYNEQFF.

The chain joins TRBV7-9 to TRBJ2-7; 7 bases line up with TRBD1. The V and J ends lost 5 bases and 7 bases, in that order; junction bases with no gene match: 14. CDR3 size: 15 residues. Germline V gene sequence: CDR1 SEHNR, CDR2 FQNEAQ (reference sequence). The CDR3 reads CASSRTRQGDGEQYF. The CDR3 DNA is TGTGCCAGCAGCCGTACCCGCCAGGGGGACGGGGAGCAGTACTTC.

V and J are TRBV9 and TRBJ2-6; 10 nucleotides line up with TRBD2. Germline CDR1 is SGDLS and CDR2 is YYNGEE. The CDR3 covers 18 residues. V shed 0 bases and J 0 bases; nucleotides not matched to a gene: 3. CDR3 loop: CASSVGPSGSSGANVLTF. The DNA of the CDR3 is TGTGCCAGCAGCGTAGGGCCTAGCGGGAGCTCTGGGGCCAACGTCCTGACTTTC. Together with reference TRBV9 and TRBJ2-6, the CDR3 gives the full variable domain: DSGVTQTPKHLITATGQRVTLRCSPRSGDLSVYWYQQSLDQGLQFLIQYYNGEERAKGNILERFSAQQFPDLHSELNLSSLELGDSALYFCASSVGPSGSSGANVLTFGAGSRLTVL.

This clone was recorded a few times. This rearrangement joins TRBV7-9 to TRBJ2-7; 13 bases line up with TRBD2. The V and J ends lost 5 bases and 6 bases, in that order; junction bases with no gene match: 1. This CDR3 has 13 residues. The V gene's germline CDR1 is SEHNR and CDR2 FQNEAQ (reference sequence). Written as DNA, the CDR3 is TGTGCCAGCAGCCGACTAGCGGGGGGCGAGCAGTACTTC. Amino acids: CASSRLAGGEQYF.

The count of this clone is one. The chain combines TRBV6-5 with TRBJ1-1, with D tentatively TRBD1 (5 bases). Trimming pared 1 base from V and 1 base from J, leaving 10 bases between. Germline V gene data show CDR1 as MNHEY and CDR2 as SVGAGI. This CDR3 spans 15 amino acids. In nucleotides, the CDR3 is TGTGCCAGCAGTTACTGGGGCAATGCGAACACTGAAGCTTTCTTT. It translates to CASSYWGNANTEAFF.

V and J are TRBV3-1 (or the pseudogene TRBV3-2) and TRBJ2-7; TRBD1 aligns across 8 bases. The CDR3 covers 14 residues. Trimming removed 3 bases from V and 3 bases from J; junction bases left unmatched: 4. Germline V CDR1 and CDR2: LGHDT, YNNKEL (reference sequence). The CDR3 region is CASSQRQGYYEQYF. CDR3 in DNA: TGTGCCAGCAGCCAGCGACAGGGGTACTACGAGCAGTACTTC.

The chain employs TRBV19 and TRBJ1-5; D is possibly TRBD1 (5 bases). In germline, CDR1 is LNHDA, CDR2 SQIVND (reference sequence). Trimming pared 5 bases from V and 12 bases from J, leaving 14 bases between. The CDR3 length is 12 residues. The CDR3 reads CASSDRDALQHF. In nucleotides, the CDR3 is TGTGCCAGTAGTGACCGGGACGCGCTCCAGCATTTT.